The clone carrying this T cell receptor (beta chain) was counted ten times or more. Antigen: not known. The use of genomic DNA as template underpinned the TCR beta VDJ and CDR3 profiling. MiXCR, applied by TCRdb to the reads, yields one record per CDR3 protein. The profile shows 200,000 to 250,000 distinct CDR3 sequences, approximately 35% of them singletons. The CDR3 length is 15 residues. Looked up from germline, CDR1 is SNHLY and CDR2 is FYNNEI. The V end was cut by 2 bases, the J end by 2 bases, with 10 bases between. The sample is drawn from a study of CD8+CD57+ T cells in acquired aplastic anemia. Study overall: Sorted CD4+ and CD8+ cells gave an average of roughly 3.2 ug of DNA. Healthy donor CD4+ cell samples had a mean of about 10 million reads.

Findings of the study overall: Overlapping CD8+ CDR3 repertoires of patients and controls contained under 35 shared sequences.

The clonotype originates from a human donor in good health, serving as a control. The V call is TRBV2, the J call TRBJ2-4; D gene unclear. What was sequenced was sorted CD4+, CD8+, or CD8+CD57+ T cells (not recorded which) from PBMCs. CDR3 residues: CASSELGLTKNIQYF. The DNA for the CDR3 is TGTGCCAGCAGTGAATTGGGGTTGACCAAAAACATTCAGTACTTC. Based on the CDR3 plus reference TRBV2 and TRBJ2-4, the full variable domain is EPEVTQTPSHQVTQMGQEVILRCVPISNHLYFYWYRQILGQKVEFLVSFYNNEISEKSEIFDDQFSVERPDGSNFTLKIRSTKLEDSAMYFCASSELGLTKNIQYFGAGTRLSVL.